This TCR beta chain was retrieved from a study of T-cell reconstitution after alpha-beta-depleted transplantation in children. CDR3 length equals 11 residues. Trimming took 5 bases from V and 7 from J, leaving 9 bases between them. Germline CDR1 reads ENHRY; CDR2 reads SYGVKD. Using unique molecular identifiers, the investigators prepared the TCRbeta library. From the PCR reads, TCRdb called clonotypes with MiXCR, one entry per CDR3 protein. Here the sample spans around 370,000 distinct CDR3 sequences, 10% being singletons. There are a few counts of this clonotype. The sequence derives from a human donor who donated a stem cell graft to a child with acute lymphoblastic leukemia. The V call is TRBV10-3, the J call TRBJ2-7, with D unresolved. Sample: PBMCs from the stem cell graft donor, taken from the stem cell graft. The CDR3 region has the DNA TGTGCCATCAGTAGAGGCCTAGAGCAGTACTTC. This translates into CAISRGLEQYF.